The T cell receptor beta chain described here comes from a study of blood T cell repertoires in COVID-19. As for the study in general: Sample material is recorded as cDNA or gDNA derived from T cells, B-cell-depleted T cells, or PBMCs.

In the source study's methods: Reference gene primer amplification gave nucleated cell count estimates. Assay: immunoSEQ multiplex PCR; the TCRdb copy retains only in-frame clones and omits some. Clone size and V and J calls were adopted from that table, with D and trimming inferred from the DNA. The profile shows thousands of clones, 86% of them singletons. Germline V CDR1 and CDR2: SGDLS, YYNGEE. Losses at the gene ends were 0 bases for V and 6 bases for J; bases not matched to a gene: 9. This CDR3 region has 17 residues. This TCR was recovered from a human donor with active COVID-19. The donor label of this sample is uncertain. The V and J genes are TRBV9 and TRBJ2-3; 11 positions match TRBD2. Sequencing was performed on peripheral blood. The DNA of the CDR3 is TGTGCCAGCAGCGTAGACCCACTAGCGGGGGTAATGGATACGCAGTATTTT. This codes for CASSVDPLAGVMDTQYF.